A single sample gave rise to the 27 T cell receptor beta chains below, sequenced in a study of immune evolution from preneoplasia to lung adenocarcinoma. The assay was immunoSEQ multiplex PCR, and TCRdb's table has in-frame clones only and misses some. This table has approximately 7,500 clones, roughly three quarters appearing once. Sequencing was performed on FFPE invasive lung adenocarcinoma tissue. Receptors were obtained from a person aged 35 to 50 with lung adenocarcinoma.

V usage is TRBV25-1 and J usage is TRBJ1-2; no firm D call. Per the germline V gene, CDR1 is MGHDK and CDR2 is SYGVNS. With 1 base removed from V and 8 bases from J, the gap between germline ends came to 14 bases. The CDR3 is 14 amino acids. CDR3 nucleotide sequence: TGTGCCAGCAGTGAATCCGTGTCAGGACGGGGCTACACCTTC. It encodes CASSESVSGRGYTF.

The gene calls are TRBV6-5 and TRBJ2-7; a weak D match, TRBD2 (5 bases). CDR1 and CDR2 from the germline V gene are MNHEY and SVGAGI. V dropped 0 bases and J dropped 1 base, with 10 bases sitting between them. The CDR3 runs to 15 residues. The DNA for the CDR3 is TGTGCCAGCAGTTACTCTAGCAGCGGATCCTACGAGCAGTACTTC. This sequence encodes CASSYSSSGSYEQYF.

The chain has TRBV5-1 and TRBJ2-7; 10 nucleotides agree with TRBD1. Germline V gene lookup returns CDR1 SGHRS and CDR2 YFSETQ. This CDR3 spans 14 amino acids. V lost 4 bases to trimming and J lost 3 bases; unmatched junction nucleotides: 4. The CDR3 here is CASSLGQGGYEQYF. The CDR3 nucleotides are TGCGCCAGCAGCCTTGGACAGGGGGGCTACGAGCAGTACTTC.

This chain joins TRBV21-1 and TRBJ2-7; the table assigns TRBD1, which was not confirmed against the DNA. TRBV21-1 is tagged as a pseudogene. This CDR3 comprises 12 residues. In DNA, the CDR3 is TGTGCCAGCAGCAAGTCAGCCTACGAGCAGTACTTC. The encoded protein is CASSKSAYEQYF.

The CDR3 DNA is TGTGCCAGCAGTTCGCCGGGACAGGATGAAAAACTGTTTTTT. Its protein product is CASSSPGQDEKLFF. The chain is built from TRBV28 and TRBJ1-4; 8 bases line up with TRBD1. Germline V lookup: CDR1 MDHEN, CDR2 SYDVKM. The CDR3 is 14 residues long. Trimming removed 4 bases from V and 6 bases from J; junction bases left unmatched: 4.

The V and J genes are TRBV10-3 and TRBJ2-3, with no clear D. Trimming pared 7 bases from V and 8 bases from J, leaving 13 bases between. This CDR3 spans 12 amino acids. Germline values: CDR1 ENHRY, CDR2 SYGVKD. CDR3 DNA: TGTGCCATCAAGGATCCGAACCGTACGCAGTATTTT. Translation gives CAIKDPNRTQYF.

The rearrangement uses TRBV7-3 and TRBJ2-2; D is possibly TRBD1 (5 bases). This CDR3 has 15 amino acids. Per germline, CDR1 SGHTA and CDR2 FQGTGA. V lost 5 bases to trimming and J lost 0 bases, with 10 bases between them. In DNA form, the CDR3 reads TGTGCCAGCAGCCCGACAGAAGCGAACACCGGGGAGCTGTTTTTT. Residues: CASSPTEANTGELFF.

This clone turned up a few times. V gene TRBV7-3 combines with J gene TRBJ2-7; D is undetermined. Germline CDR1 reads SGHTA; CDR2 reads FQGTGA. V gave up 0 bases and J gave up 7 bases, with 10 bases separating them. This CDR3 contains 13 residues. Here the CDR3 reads CASSLTGLGEQYF. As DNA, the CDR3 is TGTGCCAGCAGCTTAACAGGTCTCGGAGAGCAGTACTTC. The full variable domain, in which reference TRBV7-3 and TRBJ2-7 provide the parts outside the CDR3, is GAGVSQTPSNKVTEKGKYVELRCDPISGHTALYWYRQSLGQGPEFLIYFQGTGAADDSGLPNDRFFAVRPEGSVSTLKIQRTERGDSAVYLCASSLTGLGEQYFGPGTRLTVT.

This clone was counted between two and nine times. CDR3 loop: CASSFWGESYGYTF. The CDR3 DNA sequence: TGTGCCAGCAGCTTCTGGGGAGAAAGCTATGGCTACACCTTC. The chain has TRBV11-2 and TRBJ1-2; D is uncertain. This CDR3 has 14 amino acids. Germline CDR1 and CDR2: SGHAT and FQNNGV. V lost 3 bases to trimming and J lost 4 bases, with 12 bases between them.

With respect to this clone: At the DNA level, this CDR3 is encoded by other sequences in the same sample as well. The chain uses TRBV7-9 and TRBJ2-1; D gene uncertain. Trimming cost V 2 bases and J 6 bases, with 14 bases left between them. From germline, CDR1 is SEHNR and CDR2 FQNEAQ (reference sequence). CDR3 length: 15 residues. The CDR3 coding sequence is TGTGCCAGCAGCTTATATTCGGATGGACCCAATGAGCAGTTCTTC. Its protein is CASSLYSDGPNEQFF.

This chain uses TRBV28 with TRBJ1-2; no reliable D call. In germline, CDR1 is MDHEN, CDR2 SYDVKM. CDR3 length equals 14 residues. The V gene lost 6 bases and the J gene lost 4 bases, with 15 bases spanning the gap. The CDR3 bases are TGTGCCAGCAGATCTCCGGACGGGGTCTATGGCTACACCTTC. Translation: CASRSPDGVYGYTF.

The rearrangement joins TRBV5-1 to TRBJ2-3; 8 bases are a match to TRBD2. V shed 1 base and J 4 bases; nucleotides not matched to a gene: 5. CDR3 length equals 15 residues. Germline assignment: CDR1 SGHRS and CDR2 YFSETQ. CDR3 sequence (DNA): TGCGCCAGCAGCTTGACGGGAGGGACGGCAGATACGCAGTATTTT. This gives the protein CASSLTGGTADTQYF.

The CDR3 is CASSVKGGGTQYF. The CDR3 DNA reads as TGTGCCAGCAGTGTCAAAGGGGGGGGGACCCAGTACTTC. V gene TRBV2 combines with J gene TRBJ2-5; possible D gene TRBD2, 7 bases. The germline gives CDR1 SNHLY, CDR2 FYNNEI. The CDR3 spans 13 residues. V gave up 4 bases and J gave up 7 bases, with 13 bases separating them.

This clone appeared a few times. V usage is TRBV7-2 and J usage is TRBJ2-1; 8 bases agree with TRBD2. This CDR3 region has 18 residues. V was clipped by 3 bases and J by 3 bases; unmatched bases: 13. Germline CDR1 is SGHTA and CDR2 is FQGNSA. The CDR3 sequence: CASSFRGRLAGLYNEQFF. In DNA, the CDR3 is TGTGCCAGCAGCTTTCGAGGGAGGCTAGCGGGTCTCTACAATGAGCAGTTCTTC.

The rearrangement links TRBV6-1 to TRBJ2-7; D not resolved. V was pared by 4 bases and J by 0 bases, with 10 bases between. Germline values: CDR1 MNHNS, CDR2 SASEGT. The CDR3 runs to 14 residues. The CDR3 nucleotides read TGTGCCAGCAGTGTGGCTCATAGCTCCTACGAGCAGTACTTC. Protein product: CASSVAHSSYEQYF.

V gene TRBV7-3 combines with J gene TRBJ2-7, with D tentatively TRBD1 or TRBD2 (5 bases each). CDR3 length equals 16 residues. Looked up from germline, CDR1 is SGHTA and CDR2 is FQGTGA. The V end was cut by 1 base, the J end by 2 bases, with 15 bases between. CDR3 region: CASSLIGEPGTYEQYF. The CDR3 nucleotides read TGTGCCAGCAGCTTAATAGGGGAGCCAGGGACCTACGAGCAGTACTTC. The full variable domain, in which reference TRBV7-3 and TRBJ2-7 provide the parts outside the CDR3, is GAGVSQTPSNKVTEKGKYVELRCDPISGHTALYWYRQSLGQGPEFLIYFQGTGAADDSGLPNDRFFAVRPEGSVSTLKIQRTERGDSAVYLCASSLIGEPGTYEQYFGPGTRLTVT.

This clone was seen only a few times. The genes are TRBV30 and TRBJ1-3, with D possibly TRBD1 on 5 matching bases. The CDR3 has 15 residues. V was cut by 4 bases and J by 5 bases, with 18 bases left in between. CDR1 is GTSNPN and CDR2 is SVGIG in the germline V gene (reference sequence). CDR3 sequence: CAWKKGLTGRNTIYF. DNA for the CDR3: TGTGCCTGGAAGAAGGGACTTACCGGGCGAAACACCATATATTTT.

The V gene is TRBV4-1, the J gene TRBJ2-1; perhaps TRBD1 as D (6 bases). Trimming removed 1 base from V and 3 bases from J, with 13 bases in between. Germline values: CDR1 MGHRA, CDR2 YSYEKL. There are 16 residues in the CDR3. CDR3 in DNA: TGCGCCAGCAGCCAAGTCCGGGACAATATCTACAATGAGCAGTTCTTC. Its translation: CASSQVRDNIYNEQFF.

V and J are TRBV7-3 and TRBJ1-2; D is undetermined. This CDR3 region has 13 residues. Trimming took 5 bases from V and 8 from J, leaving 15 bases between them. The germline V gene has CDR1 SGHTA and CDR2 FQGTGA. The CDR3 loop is CASSPTAVEGYTF. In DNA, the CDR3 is TGTGCCAGCAGCCCAACCGCGGTAGAGGGCTACACCTTC.

The CDR3 protein is CAWSPFGGALIESSYNEQFF. The CDR3 DNA reads TGTGCCTGGAGCCCCTTTGGGGGAGCCCTTATAGAATCATCCTACAATGAGCAGTTCTTC. The chain links TRBV30 to TRBJ2-1, with D possibly called TRBD1 or TRBD2 (5 bases each). CDR3 length: 20 amino acids. Germline V gene lookup returns CDR1 GTSNPN and CDR2 SVGIG (reference sequence). V lost 3 bases to trimming and J lost 1 base, with 28 bases between them. Full variable domain (remainder filled in from reference TRBV30 and TRBJ2-1): SQTIHQWPATLVQPVGSPLSLECTVEGTSNPNLYWYRQAAGRGLQLLFYSVGIGQISSEVPQNLSASRPQDRQFILSSKKLLLSDSGFYLCAWSPFGGALIESSYNEQFFGPGTRLTVL.

The CDR3 DNA follows: TGTGCCAGCAGCCCCCCGTCCCCGGGGAGACTCTACGAGCAGTACTTC. Translating gives CASSPPSPGRLYEQYF. The chain has TRBV13 and TRBJ2-7; tentatively, D is TRBD2 (5 bases). The CDR3 length is 16 residues. Trimming cost V 5 bases and J 3 bases, with 20 bases left between them. CDR1 PRHDT and CDR2 FYEKMQ come from the germline V gene (reference sequence).

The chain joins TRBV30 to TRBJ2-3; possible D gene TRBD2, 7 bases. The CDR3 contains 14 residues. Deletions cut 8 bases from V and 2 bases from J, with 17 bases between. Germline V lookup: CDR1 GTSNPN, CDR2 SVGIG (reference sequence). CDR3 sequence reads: CAGGAGDPTDTQYF. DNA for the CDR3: TGTGCCGGGGGGGCGGGGGACCCCACAGATACGCAGTATTTT.

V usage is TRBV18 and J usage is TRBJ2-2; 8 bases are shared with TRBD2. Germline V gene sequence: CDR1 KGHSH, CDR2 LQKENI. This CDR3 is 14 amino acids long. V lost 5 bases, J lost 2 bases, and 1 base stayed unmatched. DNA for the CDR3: TGTGCCAGCTCAACTAGCGGTAACACCGGGGAGCTGTTTTTT. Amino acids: CASSTSGNTGELFF.

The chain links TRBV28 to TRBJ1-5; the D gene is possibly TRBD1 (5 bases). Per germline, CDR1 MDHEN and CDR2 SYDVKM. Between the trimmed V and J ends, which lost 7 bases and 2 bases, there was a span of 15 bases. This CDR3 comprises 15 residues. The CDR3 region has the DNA TGTGCCAGCATTGAAGGAGGGGTCGGCAATCAGCCCCAGCATTTT. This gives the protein CASIEGGVGNQPQHF. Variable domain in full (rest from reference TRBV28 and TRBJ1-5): DVKVTQSSRYLVKRTGEKVFLECVQDMDHENMFWYRQDPGLGLRLIYFSYDVKMKEKGDIPEGYSVSREKKERFSLILESASTNQTSMYLCASIEGGVGNQPQHFGDGTRLSIL.

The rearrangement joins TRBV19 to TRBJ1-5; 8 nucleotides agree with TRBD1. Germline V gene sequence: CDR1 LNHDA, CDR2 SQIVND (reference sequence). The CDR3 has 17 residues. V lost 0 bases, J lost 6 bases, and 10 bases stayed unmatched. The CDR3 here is CASSIEGQGLIGQPQHF. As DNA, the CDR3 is TGTGCCAGTAGTATAGAAGGACAGGGATTGATTGGTCAGCCCCAGCATTTT.

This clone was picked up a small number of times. CDR3 amino acids: CASSVGQGASTNEKLFF. The CDR3 region has the DNA TGTGCCAGCAGCGTAGGACAGGGGGCCTCAACTAATGAAAAACTGTTTTTT. The rearrangement joins TRBV9 to TRBJ1-4, with 10 bases identical to TRBD1. Germline V gives CDR1 SGDLS, CDR2 YYNGEE. Trimming took 0 bases from V and 0 from J; bases not matched to a gene: 2. The CDR3 length is 17 residues.

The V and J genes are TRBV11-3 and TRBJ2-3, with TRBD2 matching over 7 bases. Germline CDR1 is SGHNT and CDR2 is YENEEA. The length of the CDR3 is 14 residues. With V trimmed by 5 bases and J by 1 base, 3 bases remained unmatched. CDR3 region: CASSQRGGTDTQYF. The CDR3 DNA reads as TGTGCCAGCAGCCAGCGGGGTGGCACAGATACGCAGTATTTT.